Listed below are T cell receptor beta chains from one sample, sequenced in a study of T-cell reconstitution after alpha-beta-depleted transplantation in children. TCRdb called the PCR reads again in MiXCR, with one record for every CDR3 protein. The table lists about 460,000 distinct CDR3 sequences, over 9.5% of them singletons. This specimen consisted of PBMCs, obtained before TCRalphabeta/CD19-depleted stem cell transplant. Every receptor here comes from a child under 10 years old with inherited bone marrow failure, due to receive a stem cell transplant. Each CDR3 is given with its conserved first and last residue. Each record gives: J gene, V gene, clone size, D gene, CDR3 DNA, CDR3 protein. The D gene is left open where the match is weak. Clone size appears in some rows only: once, few, many, or a class for an expanded clone.

TRBJ2-3	TRBV6-5	many	.	TGTGCCAGCAGTTACGACCGGAGCACAGATACGCAGTATTTT	CASSYDRSTDTQYF
TRBJ1-1	TRBV14	many	.	TGTGCCAGCAGCCAAGATTTCCGCGGGGGGGCTTTCTTT	CASSQDFRGGAFF
TRBJ2-7	TRBV4-2	many	TRBD2	TGTGCCAGCAGCCAAATTCAGAGCGGGAGTGGCCACGAGCAGTACTTC	CASSQIQSGSGHEQYF
TRBJ2-5	TRBV20-1	many	TRBD2	TGCAGTGGAATGGGACTAGGGGGGACCCAGTACTTC	CSGMGLGGTQYF
TRBJ2-1	TRBV6-5	many	.	TGTGCCAGCAGTTACAGGCGGGCCAGCTCCTACAATGAGCAGTTCTTC	CASSYRRASSYNEQFF
TRBJ2-3	TRBV4-3	many	TRBD2	TGCGCCAGCAGCTCTATATCCTCTAGCGGGAGAACAGATACGCAGTATTTT	CASSSISSSGRTDTQYF
TRBJ2-3	TRBV20-1	few	TRBD2	TGCAGTGCTAGAGCCGTGGCAAAAGTGCAGCGGGAGGATGCAGATACGCAGTATTTT	CSARAVAKVQREDADTQYF
TRBJ2-7	TRBV9	few	.	TGTGCCAGCAGCGTAGGGGACCGCTTCTACGAGCAGTACTTC	CASSVGDRFYEQYF
TRBJ2-5	TRBV10-2	many	.	TGCGCCAGCAGTGGGGCCTGGGAGACCCAGTACTTC	CASSGAWETQYF
TRBJ2-7	TRBV4-1	few	TRBD2	TGCGCCAGCAGCCAACTAGCGGGAGTGAACTACGAGCAGTACTTC	CASSQLAGVNYEQYF
TRBJ2-2	TRBV27	many	TRBD1	TGTGCCAGCAGTCCCCGACAGGGGAGGCGCGGGGAGCTGTTTTTT	CASSPRQGRRGELFF
TRBJ2-7	TRBV18	few	TRBD1	TGTGCCAGCTCTACCGACAGGGGGCGGACCGAGCAGTACTTC	CASSTDRGRTEQYF
TRBJ2-1	TRBV5-1	many	TRBD2	TGCGCCAGCAGCGCGCGGACTAGCAACTACAATGAGCAGTTCTTC	CASSARTSNYNEQFF
TRBJ2-1	TRBV7-9	.	TRBD1	TGTGCCAGCAGTTTTCCGGGACAGTACAATGAGCAGTTCTTC	CASSFPGQYNEQFF
TRBJ2-7	TRBV7-2	many	.	TGTGCCAGCAGCTACGGACCGATGCAGTACTTC	CASSYGPMQYF
TRBJ2-3	TRBV4-3	few	.	TGCGCCAGCAGCCAAGATTTCCGGTGGCGGGATAGCACAGATACGCAGTATTTT	CASSQDFRWRDSTDTQYF
TRBJ2-2	TRBV12-3/TRBV12-4	many	.	TGTGCCAGCCCAATCTTTGCCGGGACGCACGGGGAGCTGTTTTTT	CASPIFAGTHGELFF
TRBJ2-7	TRBV4-3	many	.	TGCGCCAGCAGCCTACAAGGGCATTACGAGCAGTACTTC	CASSLQGHYEQYF
TRBJ2-3	TRBV12-3/TRBV12-4	many	TRBD2	TGTGCCAGCAGTTTCACTGAAGCGGGAGCTCTAGATACGCAGTATTTT	CASSFTEAGALDTQYF
TRBJ2-1	TRBV30	few	TRBD1	TGTGCCTGGAGAAAGGGACAGGGGGACTACAATGAGCAGTTCTTC	CAWRKGQGDYNEQFF
TRBJ2-7	TRBV27	many	TRBD2	TGTGCCAGCAGTTTCTCAGCGGGAGTGGTCTACGAGCAGTACTTC	CASSFSAGVVYEQYF
TRBJ2-5	TRBV10-2	many	.	TGCGCCAGCAGTGAGACGACGGGACAAGAGACCCAGTACTTC	CASSETTGQETQYF
TRBJ2-3	TRBV12-3/TRBV12-4	many	.	TGTGCCAGCAGTTTGTCTGGGTCAGATACGCAGTATTTT	CASSLSGSDTQYF
TRBJ2-7	TRBV20-1	few	TRBD2	TGCAGTGCTAGGATACTAGCGGGAGGGTACGAGCAGTACTTC	CSARILAGGYEQYF
TRBJ1-1	TRBV14	many	.	TGTGCCAGCAGCCCACTCGGAGGTGACACTGAAGCTTTCTTT	CASSPLGGDTEAFF
TRBJ2-5	TRBV2	.	.	TGTGCCAGCCACAGGAGCCAAGAGACCCAGTACTTC	CASHRSQETQYF
TRBJ1-4	TRBV18	.	.	TGTGCCAGCTCACCACGACAGCATCTAGGAGAAAAACTGTTTTTT	CASSPRQHLGEKLFF